This TCR beta chain was captured in a study of blood T cells in healthy people across ages. V lost 2 bases and J lost 3, with 11 bases in between. The CDR3 contains 14 residues. Germline lookup yields CDR1 MNHNY and CDR2 SVGAGI (reference sequence). Next came a second PCR, run for about 6 to 11 cycles, which used a sample-barcoded 5' primer along with a J-beta primer mix. The template-switch adaptor, which had 12 random nucleotides, put a tag on each cDNA molecule. TCRdb re-called the 5' RACE reads with MiXCR, one entry per CDR3 protein. Of under 2,000,000 distinct CDR3 sequences in the sample, 40% to 55% are singletons; the top ten hold less than 2.5%. Those donating, healthy Caucasian individuals from Russia, were aged about 6 to 100. Every donor gave roughly 9.6 milliliters of peripheral blood.

The material sequenced was blood. The receptor comes from a woman between 40 and 50 years old in good health. V and J are TRBV6-6 and TRBJ2-7, with a weak D call TRBD2 (5 bases). The CDR3 nucleotides are TGTGCCAGCAGTTACGGGTACGGGGTCTACGAGCAGTACTTC. The encoded protein is CASSYGYGVYEQYF.